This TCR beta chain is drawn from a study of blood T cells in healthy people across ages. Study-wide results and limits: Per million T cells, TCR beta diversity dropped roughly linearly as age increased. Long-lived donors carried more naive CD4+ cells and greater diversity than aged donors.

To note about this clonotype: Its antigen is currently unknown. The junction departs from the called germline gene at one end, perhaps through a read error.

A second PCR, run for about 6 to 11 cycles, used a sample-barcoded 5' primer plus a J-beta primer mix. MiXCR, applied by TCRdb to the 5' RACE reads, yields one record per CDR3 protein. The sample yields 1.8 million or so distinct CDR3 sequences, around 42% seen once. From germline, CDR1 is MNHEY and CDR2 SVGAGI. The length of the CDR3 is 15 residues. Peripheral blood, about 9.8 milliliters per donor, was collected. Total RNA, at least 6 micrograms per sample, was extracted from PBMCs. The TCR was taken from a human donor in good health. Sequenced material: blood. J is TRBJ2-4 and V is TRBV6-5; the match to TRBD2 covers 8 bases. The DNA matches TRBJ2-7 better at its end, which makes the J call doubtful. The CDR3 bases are TGTGCCAGCAGCTACTCGATTGGCGGGGGGTACGAGCAGTACTTC. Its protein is CASSYSIGGGYEQYF.